This T cell receptor beta chain came from a study of PD-L1 blockade in urothelial cancer (dated by TCRdb to about 2017). Background for the entire study: All patients started therapy in the mid-2010s and received atezolizumab 1,200 mg intravenously every 3 weeks. Blood samples were analyzed at 3 weeks after treatment start (second dose) and at 6 weeks after treatment start. Around 29 patients had pretreatment blood TCR-seq, roughly 24 had at least one posttreatment blood collection, and roughly 24 had tumor TCR-seq. A median of roughly 140,000 T cells and roughly 80,000 unique TCRs was obtained from blood samples, and a median clonality of approximately 0.086 was observed. In the same patients, pretreatment tumors underwent whole exome sequencing and RNA sequencing in addition to TCR sequencing. An exploratory multi-omic analysis was conducted of the somatic, immune and clinical correlates of response to PD-L1 blockade with atezolizumab in urothelial cancer. Pretreatment tumor samples, along with matched peripheral blood collected serially before and after atezolizumab treatment, underwent TCR sequencing. An ECOG performance status of 0 or 1 was recorded for the patients, and 0 to 3 prior chemotherapy regimens had been received by the patients. About nine tenths of the roughly 29 patients were males with bladder-origin urothelial cancer, and about 65% of the roughly 30 reported a prior smoking history. Durable clinical benefit was achieved by nine patients and was not achieved by 20 patients. Durable clinical benefit was defined as a progression-free survival longer than 6 months, and TCR features were additionally tested against progression-free survival and overall survival.

Clipping removes 0 bases from V and 5 bases from J, with 9 as the unmatched junction base count. The CDR3 sequence holds 18 residues, the cysteine and phenylalanine included. Only CDR3 DNA remains: 54 bases, in frame from the first base. The germline V gene yields LGHNT for CDR1 and FRNRAP for CDR2. The paper's findings and limits, for the study overall: Among patients with durable benefit, tumor-associated TCR clones showed greater expansion in peripheral blood 3 weeks after treatment started (n of about 21, p = 0.022). Improved progression-free and overall survival was associated with having pretreatment peripheral blood TCR clonality below the median. Small sample size (n ≈ 30) and many exploratory analyses mean the results are intended to be hypothesis-generating.

On this clone: This clone's antigen is unknown. Base quality data are lacking; no much larger clone is found one base away.

Synthetic TCR analog templates were spiked into each PCR to estimate absolute template abundance from read counts. The immunoSEQ assay was used to amplify TCRbeta CDR3 regions from genomic DNA with bias-controlled V and J gene primers. Rearranged TCRbeta segments were sequenced at approximately 20X coverage. Processing in the source paper ran as follows. Sequencing errors were corrected by clustering, and CDR3s were annotated against IMGT so that V, D and J genes could be assigned. Downstream analyses used only productive TCRbeta rearrangements and left out out-of-frame or stop-codon sequences. Clonality was calculated as one minus the Shannon entropy normalized by the log of the number of unique productive sequences. Fisher's exact test with Benjamini-Hochberg correction, at a threshold of adjusted p below 0.01, was used to find clones that differed between time points or between blood and tumor. The table comes from immuneACCESS by way of TCRdb, which keeps in-frame sequences with V and J called. Part of the clones is missing from these tables; in studies checked, under half for an unresolved V gene and the rest for unknown reasons. V and J calls and clone size follow that table, whereas D and trimming were derived from the DNA. The sample table contains about 43,000 clones; only one count was recorded for 88% of them. The top ten clones comprise 12% to 15% of the sample.

A total of around 30 patients with locally advanced or metastatic urothelial carcinoma, treated at Memorial Sloan Kettering on a trial protocol, made up the cohort. Peripheral blood mononuclear cells were collected pretreatment and during treatment, with between 1 and 8 total time points obtained per patient. The Qiagen DNeasy Blood extraction kit was used to purify genomic DNA from total PBMCs and tumor samples. PBMCs were collected pretreatment and during treatment, and were isolated and stored as previously described. Recombination joined TRBV12-5 with TRBJ2-3, with 12 bases aligning to TRBD2. Material: PBMCs, obtained around atezolizumab (anti-PD-L1) treatment. The TCR comes from a woman aged 60-75 years with urothelial cancer. Read as DNA, the sequence is TGTGCTAGTGGTTTGGTACCCGGGACTAGCGGGTGGGAAGATACGCAGTATTTT. It specifies CASGLVPGTSGWEDTQYF.